Below, 18 T cell receptor beta chains from the same sample are listed, as sequenced in a study of blood T cell repertoires in COVID-19. Sequencing used immunoSEQ multiplex PCR; TCRdb keeps in-frame clones, though not all of them. The data hold some 220,000 clones, with 88% observed a single time. The material sequenced was PBMCs or T cells enriched from blood (not recorded which). All receptors come from a woman in her 30s who had recovered from COVID-19.

The gene calls are TRBV7-9 and TRBJ1-1, with TRBD1 as a possible D gene (6 bases). Trimming took 6 bases from V and 2 from J, leaving 16 bases between them. CDR3 length: 15 residues. CDR1 SEHNR and CDR2 FQNEAQ come from the germline V gene (reference sequence). CDR3 DNA: TGTGCCAGCAGAGACGCAGGGGCGGCCAACACTGAAGCTTTCTTT. It specifies CASRDAGAANTEAFF.

The V and J genes are TRBV21-1 and TRBJ1-5; the table's D gene call, TRBD1, was not cross checked with the DNA. TRBV21-1 is designated a pseudogene. The CDR3 totals 15 residues. The CDR3 bases are TGTGCCAGCAGCAATGTCGGCCCAGGGGGGCAGCCCCAGCATTTT. Translated, it gives CASSNVGPGGQPQHF.

The chain combines TRBV4-1 with TRBJ2-2; no definite D call. CDR3 size: 17 residues. The ends were cut back, 0 bases at V and 0 bases at J, with 11 bases in the middle. Germline CDR1 MGHRA, CDR2 YSYEKL. The CDR3 loop is CASSQDRFDTNTGELFF. The CDR3 DNA sequence: TGCGCCAGCAGCCAAGATCGGTTTGATACGAACACCGGGGAGCTGTTTTTT.

The V call is TRBV5-1, the J call TRBJ2-3; TRBD1 matches 8 bases. Trimming at V came to 4 bases and at J to 1 base, leaving 5 bases not matched to a gene. The V gene's germline CDR1 is SGHRS and CDR2 YFSETQ. This CDR3 is built from 15 residues. The DNA of the CDR3 is TGCGCCAGCAGCCTATCGACAGGGGGCACAGATACGCAGTATTTT. As protein: CASSLSTGGTDTQYF.

CDR3 DNA sequence: TGTGCCAGTAGTGTCCTCCAGGGCGAGCAGTACTTC. This encodes CASSVLQGEQYF. V usage is TRBV19 and J usage is TRBJ2-7; D is possibly TRBD1 (5 bases). CDR3 size: 12 residues. V was cut by 5 bases and J by 6 bases, with 11 bases left in between. The germline V gene has CDR1 LNHDA and CDR2 SQIVND (reference sequence).

The chain carries TRBV19 and TRBJ1-2; D unclear. CDR3 size: 14 residues. Germline CDR1 LNHDA, CDR2 SQIVND (reference sequence). V dropped 0 bases and J dropped 6 bases, with 11 bases sitting between them. The CDR3 nucleotides read TGTGCCAGTAGTATAGATCCGCAGGTTGATGGCTACACCTTC. Its protein is CASSIDPQVDGYTF. Full variable domain (outside the CDR3, taken from reference TRBV19 and TRBJ1-2): DGGITQSPKYLFRKEGQNVTLSCEQNLNHDAMYWYRQDPGQGLRLIYYSQIVNDFQKGDIAEGYSVSREKKESFPLTVTSAQKNPTAFYLCASSIDPQVDGYTFGSGTRLTVV.

CDR3 bases: TGTGCCAGCAGCCAAGAGTCGAACGGTCCTGAAAAACTGTTTTTT. This translates into CASSQESNGPEKLFF. V usage is TRBV4-2 and J usage is TRBJ1-4, with D hard to call. Per the germline V gene, CDR1 is LGHNA and CDR2 is YNFKEQ. V was shortened by 0 bases and J by 7 bases, with 12 bases between the two germline ends. The CDR3 has 15 residues.

This chain uses TRBV4-1 with TRBJ2-1; 8 nucleotides agree with TRBD2. The junction had 6 bases not matched to a gene; V was cut back by 1 base and J by 4 bases. CDR1 MGHRA and CDR2 YSYEKL come from the germline V gene. This CDR3 comprises 16 residues. The chain's CDR3 is CASSQAEAGAYNEQFF. For the CDR3, the DNA is TGCGCCAGCAGCCAAGCGGAAGCGGGGGCTTACAATGAGCAGTTCTTC.

CDR3 in amino acids: CASSYRVPGVNEQFF. The CDR3 bases are TGTGCCAGCAGCTATAGGGTGCCAGGGGTCAATGAGCAGTTCTTC. V usage is TRBV7-2 and J usage is TRBJ2-1; perhaps TRBD1 as D (6 bases). The length of the CDR3 is 15 residues. Trimming pared 4 bases from V and 6 bases from J, leaving 16 bases between. The V gene's germline CDR1 is SGHTA and CDR2 FQGNSA.

The chain joins TRBV11-2 to TRBJ1-1; D ambiguous. The V gene lost 0 bases and the J gene lost 1 base, with 9 bases spanning the gap. This CDR3 region has 15 residues. Germline V CDR1 and CDR2: SGHAT, FQNNGV. In DNA, the CDR3 is TGTGCCAGCAGCTTAGATGGCGGGTGGAACACTGAAGCTTTCTTT. Encoded protein: CASSLDGGWNTEAFF.

V and J are TRBV27 and TRBJ2-1; possible D gene TRBD2, 5 bases. Trimming removed 1 base from V and 6 bases from J, with 19 bases in between. The CDR3 totals 17 residues. CDR1 is MNHEY and CDR2 is SMNVEV in the germline V gene (reference sequence). The chain's CDR3 is CASSLWIRGALSNEQFF. The CDR3 region has the DNA TGTGCCAGCAGTTTATGGATTCGGGGAGCCCTGAGCAATGAGCAGTTCTTC.

This sequence joins TRBV4-3 and TRBJ1-5, with D uncertain. V shed 6 bases and J shed 7 bases, with 16 bases lying between them. Germline V gives CDR1 LGHNA, CDR2 YSLEER. The CDR3 has 14 amino acids. In DNA form, the CDR3 reads TGCGCCAGCAGTTCTGCCGTGGGAGAGCAGCCCCAGCATTTT. It is translated as CASSSAVGEQPQHF.

The chain combines TRBV7-9 with TRBJ2-3; D is uncertain. The germline V gene has CDR1 SEHNR and CDR2 FQNEAQ (reference sequence). Trimming stripped 1 base from V and 2 bases from J, with 13 bases between. The length of the CDR3 is 16 residues. The CDR3 DNA sequence: TGTGCCAGCAGCTTAGGGGCGCAAACGAACACAGATACGCAGTATTTT. Translating it yields CASSLGAQTNTDTQYF. Based on the CDR3 plus reference TRBV7-9 and TRBJ2-3, the full variable domain is DTGVSQNPRHKITKRGQNVTFRCDPISEHNRLYWYRQTLGQGPEFLTYFQNEAQLEKSRLLSDRFSAERPKGSFSTLEIQRTEQGDSAMYLCASSLGAQTNTDTQYFGPGTRLTVL.

This rearrangement joins TRBV29-1 to TRBJ1-2; possible D gene TRBD1, 6 bases. The CDR3 has 13 residues. V was cut by 5 bases and J by 4 bases, with 14 bases left in between. Germline V gives CDR1 SQVTM, CDR2 ANQGSEA. In DNA form, the CDR3 reads TGCAGCGTTCCCCGGGACAAGACCTATGGCTACACCTTC. Amino acid sequence: CSVPRDKTYGYTF.

The chain joins TRBV7-2 to TRBJ1-3; D possibly corresponds to TRBD1 (6 bases). The CDR3 covers 19 residues. Germline V CDR1 and CDR2: SGHTA, FQGNSA. Trimming removed 2 bases from V and 0 bases from J, with 20 bases in between. Here the CDR3 DNA reads TGTGCCAGCAGCTTAAGACGGTGGGAAGGACAGAGCTCTGGAAACACCATATATTTT. Translated: CASSLRRWEGQSSGNTIYF.

V and J are TRBV29-1 and TRBJ2-1; tentatively, D is TRBD1 (5 bases). Looked up from germline, CDR1 is SQVTM and CDR2 is ANQGSEA. Trimming pared 8 bases from V and 6 bases from J, leaving 14 bases between. This CDR3 is built from 12 residues. In DNA form, the CDR3 reads TGCAGCTTGATAAGGGGCTCCAATGAGCAGTTCTTC. Residues: CSLIRGSNEQFF.

The rearrangement links TRBV6-2 or TRBV6-3 to TRBJ1-1, with 9 bases matching TRBD1. J was trimmed by 4 bases and V by 0 bases; bases with no gene match: 6. The germline V gene encodes CDR1 MNHEY and CDR2 SVGEGT. The CDR3 has 16 amino acids. Here the CDR3 reads CASSYSTGGLFTEAFF. The CDR3 coding sequence is TGTGCCAGCAGTTACTCGACAGGGGGGTTGTTCACTGAAGCTTTCTTT.

This clone was seen once. The rearrangement links TRBV4-3 to TRBJ2-3, with no clear D. The CDR3 loop spans 16 amino acids. The V gene's germline CDR1 is LGHNA and CDR2 YSLEER. Trimming left V 0 bases short and J 0 bases short, with 10 bases between. CDR3 amino acids: CASSQEDLRSTDTQYF. CDR3 sequence (DNA): TGCGCCAGCAGCCAAGAAGATCTCCGGAGCACAGATACGCAGTATTTT.